This TCR beta chain stems from a study of T cell clonotyping in hematopoietic cell transplantation (dated by TCRdb to the early 2020s). Turning to the overall study: Recipient samples taken before transplant were obtained following cytoreduction. A total of 120 to 150 blood samples were collected in the study from 35 consecutive transplant recipients and their related donors. Recruitment of patients was conducted between 2015 and 2017, and follow-up was continued until September 2020 or death. What the authors observed across the whole study: Recipient TCR diversity fell after transplant, with pathologically expanded clonotypes rising progressively from day 30 to day 180. Only a small fraction of recipient repertoires overlapped donor repertoires, with over 95% appearing de novo at the given depth. The sample size was limited and the cells went unsorted, which meant the CD4 and CD8 repertoire contributions could not be told apart. Inverse Simpson Index values from donors and from recipients before transplant predicted broader TCR repertoire diversity after transplant.

Reading the germline V gene gives CDR1 SNHLY and CDR2 FYNNEI. V lost 6 bases and J lost 10 bases; the stretch between them is 9 bases long. Inclusive of the bounding cysteine and phenylalanine, the CDR3 is 10 residues long. Just CDR3 DNA is preserved here, 30 bases in frame from base 1. The time point label corresponds to: recipient sample about 28 days before transplant, after cytoreduction. Recipient blood was collected about 28 days before transplant and at days 30, 100 and 180 after transplant. Nuclei Lysis Solution was used to extract genomic DNA from fresh or cryopreserved unfractionated peripheral blood mononuclear cells. Worth noting for this clone: It lacks a known antigen. The sample holds no much larger clone one base away, and base qualities are not on file.

TCR beta CDR3 regions were amplified from genomic DNA with the immunoSEQ assay, a bias-controlled multiplex PCR using V- and J-specific primers. In a second PCR step, a proprietary barcode and Illumina adapter sequences were attached to the CDR3 amplicons. CDR3 libraries were sequenced on an Illumina MiSeq instrument. Per the authors' processing: Export and quality control were done with immunoSEQ Analyzer 3.0, while downstream analyses used R Bioconductor and Immunarch. Only productive rearrangements within the normalized downsampled data set were used in the calculation of repertoire metrics. In the normalized cohort, clonotypes with more than 5 templates were defined as pathologically expanded. The Inverse Simpson Index served as the measure of repertoire diversity. CMV-specificity analyses were carried out on the non-normalized data set to capture all clonotypes. TCRdb took over this immuneACCESS table, retaining in-frame rearrangements with V and J assigned. Such tables are incomplete; in checked studies, under half of the missing clones stem from an unresolved V gene, and the remainder is unexplained. That table supplies the V and J calls and clone size; D and trimming were determined from the DNA. The sample yields tens of thousands of clones; approximately 90% were counted once. The leading ten clones occupy about 5.6% of the sample.

The sequencing here drew on peripheral blood mononuclear cells, taken before stem cell transplant. The rearranged chain carries TRBV2 and TRBJ1-1; the best D guess is TRBD1, with 5 bases matching. The sequence derives from a man between 60 and 75 years old with biphenotypic leukemia. Some clones in this sample may be carry-over from other donors' samples. The CDR3 in this case is CASRGPAAFF. The bases are TGTGCCAGCAGGGGACCGGCAGCTTTCTTT.